A selection of T cell receptor beta chains follows, all from one sample in a study of blood T cells in healthy people across ages. TCRdb used MiXCR to reprocess the 5' RACE reads, holding one entry per CDR3 protein. The sample gives 650,000 or so distinct CDR3 sequences, under 65% of which show up once; around an eighth is in the top ten. Sequencing was performed on blood. The receptor source for this set is a woman over 75 in good health. Both conserved end residues are part of each CDR3. The order of the fields is clone size, V gene, J gene, D gene, CDR3 protein, CDR3 DNA. D genes are given only for firm matches. The size entry is marked missing in some rows and otherwise reads once, few, many or a size class.

abundance: many; v_gene: TRBV5-1; j_gene: TRBJ2-3; d_gene: NA; CDR3aa: CASSLYAREAGDTQYF; CDR3nt: TGCGCCAGCAGCTTGTACGCGAGGGAGGCGGGAGATACGCAGTATTTT
abundance: NA; v_gene: TRBV15; j_gene: TRBJ2-3; d_gene: TRBD2; CDR3aa: CATSPLGGGSLDTQYF; CDR3nt: TGTGCCACCAGCCCCCTGGGAGGCGGGAGCCTAGATACGCAGTATTTT
abundance: few; v_gene: TRBV18; j_gene: TRBJ2-1; d_gene: TRBD1; CDR3aa: CASSRGQDEQFF; CDR3nt: TGTGCCAGCTCGAGGGGGCAGGATGAGCAGTTCTTC
abundance: NA; v_gene: TRBV20-1; j_gene: TRBJ2-2; d_gene: NA; CDR3aa: CSATGRLNTGELFF; CDR3nt: TGCAGTGCAACTGGACGGTTGAACACCGGGGAGCTGTTTTTT
abundance: few; v_gene: TRBV28; j_gene: TRBJ2-7; d_gene: NA; CDR3aa: CDSSGPRFSTYEQYF; CDR3nt: TGTGACAGCAGCGGCCCAAGATTTTCGACCTACGAGCAGTACTTC
abundance: few; v_gene: TRBV7-8; j_gene: TRBJ2-2; d_gene: NA; CDR3aa: CASGLRTGELFF; CDR3nt: TGTGCCAGCGGGCTCCGCACCGGGGAGCTGTTTTTT
abundance: NA; v_gene: TRBV15; j_gene: TRBJ2-5; d_gene: TRBD1; CDR3aa: CATSPTPDREETQYF; CDR3nt: TGTGCCACCAGCCCAACACCCGACAGGGAAGAGACCCAGTACTTC
abundance: once; v_gene: TRBV2; j_gene: TRBJ1-6; d_gene: NA; CDR3aa: CANPSGSLSDSPLHF; CDR3nt: TGTGCCAACCCTAGCGGGAGCCTCTCGGATTCACCCCTCCACTTT
abundance: NA; v_gene: TRBV6-5; j_gene: TRBJ2-3; d_gene: TRBD2; CDR3aa: CASSNSGGVDTQYF; CDR3nt: TGTGCCAGCAGTAATAGCGGGGGGGTAGATACGCAGTATTTT
abundance: NA; v_gene: TRBV5-1; j_gene: TRBJ1-1; d_gene: NA; CDR3aa: CASSFSANTEAFF; CDR3nt: TGCGCCAGCAGCTTTTCAGCGAACACTGAAGCTTTCTTT
abundance: NA; v_gene: TRBV5-6; j_gene: TRBJ1-2; d_gene: NA; CDR3aa: CASSLYREETNYGYTF; CDR3nt: TGTGCCAGCAGCTTGTACAGGGAGGAAACTAACTATGGCTACACCTTC
abundance: NA; v_gene: TRBV3-1; j_gene: TRBJ1-1; d_gene: NA; CDR3aa: CASSQGGRTEAFF; CDR3nt: TGTGCCAGCAGCCAAGGGGGGCGGACTGAAGCTTTCTTT
abundance: once; v_gene: TRBV5-6; j_gene: TRBJ2-3; d_gene: TRBD2; CDR3aa: CASSTTSGRPDTQYF; CDR3nt: TGTGCCAGCAGCACGACTAGCGGGAGACCAGATACGCAGTATTTT
abundance: NA; v_gene: TRBV4-2; j_gene: TRBJ1-3; d_gene: NA; CDR3aa: CASSQVSGYGNTIYF; CDR3nt: TGTGCCAGCAGCCAAGTGAGTGGTTATGGAAACACCATATATTTT
abundance: NA; v_gene: TRBV5-4; j_gene: TRBJ2-4; d_gene: NA; CDR3aa: CASSLELYKEQYF; CDR3nt: TGTGCCAGCAGCTTGGAACTGTACAAGGAGCAGTACTTC
abundance: NA; v_gene: TRBV11-2; j_gene: TRBJ2-3; d_gene: NA; CDR3aa: CASSPQTVGDTQYF; CDR3nt: TGTGCCAGCAGCCCCCAGACAGTCGGAGATACGCAGTATTTT
abundance: NA; v_gene: TRBV29-1; j_gene: TRBJ1-4; d_gene: NA; CDR3aa: CSVEDSGDEKLFF; CDR3nt: TGCAGCGTTGAAGACTCCGGGGATGAAAAACTGTTTTTT
abundance: many; v_gene: TRBV6-5; j_gene: TRBJ2-1; d_gene: NA; CDR3aa: CASSPRGPNEQFF; CDR3nt: TGTGCCAGCAGCCCTCGGGGGCCCAATGAGCAGTTCTTC
abundance: NA; v_gene: TRBV30; j_gene: TRBJ2-1; d_gene: NA; CDR3aa: CAWKTVSSYNEQFF; CDR3nt: TGTGCCTGGAAGACGGTTAGCTCCTACAATGAGCAGTTCTTC
abundance: few; v_gene: TRBV20-1; j_gene: TRBJ2-1; d_gene: NA; CDR3aa: CSVAGQGYNEQFF; CDR3nt: TGCAGTGTCGCTGGGCAGGGATACAATGAGCAGTTCTTC
abundance: many; v_gene: TRBV24-1; j_gene: TRBJ2-7; d_gene: TRBD1; CDR3aa: CATSKDRAPYEQYF; CDR3nt: TGTGCCACCAGCAAGGACAGGGCACCCTACGAGCAGTACTTC
abundance: many; v_gene: TRBV20-1; j_gene: TRBJ2-7; d_gene: TRBD2; CDR3aa: CSASLAGFSYEQYF; CDR3nt: TGCAGTGCTAGTCTAGCGGGCTTTTCCTACGAGCAGTACTTC
abundance: NA; v_gene: TRBV20-1; j_gene: TRBJ1-6; d_gene: NA; CDR3aa: CSARGFGNSPLHF; CDR3nt: TGCAGTGCTCGGGGGTTTGGTAATTCACCCCTCCACTTT
abundance: NA; v_gene: TRBV30; j_gene: TRBJ2-5; d_gene: NA; CDR3aa: CAGRMGNEQYF; CDR3nt: TGTGCCGGGAGAATGGGTAATGAGCAGTACTTC
abundance: NA; v_gene: TRBV5-1; j_gene: TRBJ2-5; d_gene: NA; CDR3aa: CAGRNRTQYF; CDR3nt: TGCGCCGGCAGAAACAGGACCCAGTACTTC
abundance: NA; v_gene: TRBV30; j_gene: TRBJ2-1; d_gene: TRBD2; CDR3aa: CAWSPTSGKYNEQFF; CDR3nt: TGTGCCTGGAGTCCCACTAGCGGGAAATACAATGAGCAGTTCTTC
abundance: NA; v_gene: TRBV6-6; j_gene: TRBJ1-5; d_gene: TRBD1; CDR3aa: CASSTSGTGVGQPQHF; CDR3nt: TGTGCCAGCAGCACCTCCGGGACAGGGGTGGGGCAGCCCCAGCATTTT
abundance: NA; v_gene: TRBV29-1; j_gene: TRBJ1-2; d_gene: TRBD1; CDR3aa: CSVDNIVDRATYGYTF; CDR3nt: TGCAGCGTTGATAACATTGTCGACAGGGCCACCTATGGCTACACCTTC
abundance: many; v_gene: TRBV3-1; j_gene: TRBJ2-1; d_gene: NA; CDR3aa: CASSRSGGLSSYNEQFF; CDR3nt: TGTGCCAGCAGCCGGTCGGGCGGACTGAGCTCCTACAATGAGCAGTTCTTC
abundance: NA; v_gene: TRBV20-1; j_gene: TRBJ1-1; d_gene: TRBD1; CDR3aa: CSAPDRGLNTEAFF; CDR3nt: TGCAGTGCTCCTGACAGGGGGCTGAACACTGAAGCTTTCTTT
abundance: many; v_gene: TRBV9; j_gene: TRBJ2-7; d_gene: TRBD1; CDR3aa: CASSADRGIYEQYF; CDR3nt: TGTGCCAGCAGCGCCGACAGGGGAATCTACGAGCAGTACTTC
abundance: NA; v_gene: TRBV29-1; j_gene: TRBJ2-1; d_gene: TRBD2; CDR3aa: CSVAGTSGNYNEQFF; CDR3nt: TGCAGCGTTGCAGGGACTAGCGGAAATTACAATGAGCAGTTCTTC
abundance: NA; v_gene: TRBV5-1; j_gene: TRBJ2-5; d_gene: TRBD2; CDR3aa: CANKAGGPYEQYF; CDR3nt: TGCGCCAACAAAGCGGGGGGGCCCTACGAACAGTACTTC
abundance: NA; v_gene: TRBV28; j_gene: TRBJ2-4; d_gene: TRBD2; CDR3aa: CASSSPGTSGNKNIQYF; CDR3nt: TGTGCCAGCAGTTCACCAGGGACTAGCGGTAACAAAAACATTCAGTACTTC
abundance: NA; v_gene: TRBV24-1; j_gene: TRBJ1-2; d_gene: NA; CDR3aa: CATSEGPWYGYTF; CDR3nt: TGTGCCACCAGTGAGGGCCCGTGGTATGGCTACACCTTC
abundance: many; v_gene: TRBV24-1; j_gene: TRBJ2-5; d_gene: NA; CDR3aa: CATSDPSRATQYF; CDR3nt: TGTGCCACCAGTGACCCCTCTAGGGCGACCCAGTACTTC
abundance: many; v_gene: TRBV4-1; j_gene: TRBJ1-5; d_gene: NA; CDR3aa: CASSQLVALQPQHF; CDR3nt: TGCGCCAGCAGCCAACTCGTAGCGCTTCAGCCCCAGCATTTT
abundance: many; v_gene: TRBV20-1; j_gene: TRBJ2-1; d_gene: NA; CDR3aa: CSASGVVPNEQFF; CDR3nt: TGCAGTGCTAGCGGTGTAGTTCCCAATGAGCAGTTCTTC
abundance: many; v_gene: TRBV7-9; j_gene: TRBJ2-5; d_gene: TRBD2; CDR3aa: CASSFTSGVQETQYF; CDR3nt: TGTGCCAGCAGCTTTACTAGCGGGGTACAAGAGACCCAGTACTTC
abundance: NA; v_gene: TRBV15; j_gene: TRBJ2-1; d_gene: TRBD1; CDR3aa: CATSRAGTGVRNEQFF; CDR3nt: TGTGCCACCAGCAGGGCAGGGACAGGGGTAAGGAATGAGCAGTTCTTC
abundance: NA; v_gene: TRBV27; j_gene: TRBJ2-3; d_gene: NA; CDR3aa: CASRAQDLYADTQYF; CDR3nt: TGTGCCAGCAGGGCCCAAGATCTGTACGCAGATACGCAGTATTTT
abundance: once; v_gene: TRBV27; j_gene: TRBJ2-3; d_gene: NA; CDR3aa: CASSRGRGYSADTQYF; CDR3nt: TGTGCCAGCTCCCGGGGCAGGGGATATAGCGCAGATACGCAGTATTTT
abundance: NA; v_gene: TRBV7-9; j_gene: TRBJ2-3; d_gene: NA; CDR3aa: CASSLVASDTQYF; CDR3nt: TGTGCCAGCAGCTTAGTAGCGTCGGATACGCAGTATTTT
abundance: NA; v_gene: TRBV6-6; j_gene: TRBJ1-2; d_gene: TRBD1; CDR3aa: CASSQGQDRGYTF; CDR3nt: TGTGCCAGCAGTCAGGGACAGGATAGAGGCTACACCTTC
abundance: NA; v_gene: TRBV25-1; j_gene: TRBJ2-7; d_gene: TRBD1; CDR3aa: CASRDRASYEQYF; CDR3nt: TGTGCCAGCAGGGACAGGGCTTCCTACGAGCAGTACTTC
abundance: NA; v_gene: TRBV29-1; j_gene: TRBJ2-1; d_gene: TRBD1; CDR3aa: CSVGQGPYNEQFF; CDR3nt: TGCAGCGTTGGACAGGGACCCTACAATGAGCAGTTCTTC
abundance: few; v_gene: TRBV9; j_gene: TRBJ2-5; d_gene: TRBD2; CDR3aa: CASSVAGLAGAQETQYF; CDR3nt: TGTGCCAGCAGCGTAGCTGGCCTAGCGGGGGCACAAGAGACCCAGTACTTC
abundance: NA; v_gene: TRBV20-1; j_gene: TRBJ2-3; d_gene: TRBD2; CDR3aa: CSARDSGTSVRQYF; CDR3nt: TGCAGTGCTAGAGACTCCGGGACTAGCGTCAGGCAGTATTTT
abundance: many; v_gene: TRBV7-2; j_gene: TRBJ2-5; d_gene: NA; CDR3aa: CASSLYSTGTQYF; CDR3nt: TGTGCCAGCAGCCTATACTCGACCGGGACCCAGTACTTC